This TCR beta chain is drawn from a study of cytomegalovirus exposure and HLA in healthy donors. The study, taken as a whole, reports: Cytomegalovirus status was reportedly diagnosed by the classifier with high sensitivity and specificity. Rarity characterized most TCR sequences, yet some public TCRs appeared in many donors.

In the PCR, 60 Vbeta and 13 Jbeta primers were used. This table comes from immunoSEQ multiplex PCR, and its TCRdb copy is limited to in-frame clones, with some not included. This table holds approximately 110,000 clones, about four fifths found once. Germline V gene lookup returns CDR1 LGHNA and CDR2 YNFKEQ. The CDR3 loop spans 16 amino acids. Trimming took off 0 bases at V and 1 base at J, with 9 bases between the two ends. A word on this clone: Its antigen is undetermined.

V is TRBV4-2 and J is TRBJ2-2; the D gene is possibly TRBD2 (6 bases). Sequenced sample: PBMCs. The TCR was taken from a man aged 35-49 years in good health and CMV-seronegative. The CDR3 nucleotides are TGTGCCAGCAGCCAAGATCGGGGGAAGAACACCGGGGAGCTGTTTTTT. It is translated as CASSQDRGKNTGELFF.